These T cell receptor beta chains were read from a single sample in a study of T cell responses to AZD1222 COVID-19 vaccine. TCRdb's table, derived via immunoSEQ multiplex PCR, lists solely in-frame clones and lacks some. The sample has 130,000 to 150,000 clones, about 90% seen once. The specimen comprised peripheral blood, sampled on day 0 of MenACWY control vaccination. These receptors originate from an adult in good health. Both conserved end residues are part of each CDR3. The D gene is left open where the match is weak. Size tells how often a clone was seen (once, few, many) or the class of an expanded clone, and some rows leave it out.

TRBV18,NA,TRBJ2-2,NA,TGTGCCAGCTCACCACCGAGGAGTAGTGGCACCGGGGAGCTGTTTTTT,CASSPPRSSGTGELFF
TRBV27,once,TRBJ2-7,TRBD1,TGTGCCAGCAGTTTTGGGACAGGGACCTACGAGCAGTACTTC,CASSFGTGTYEQYF
TRBV18,NA,TRBJ1-2,NA,TGTGCCAGCTCACCTGGAGGGGCTTCTAACTATGGCTACACCTTC,CASSPGGASNYGYTF
TRBV3-1/TRBV3-2,once,TRBJ1-2,NA,TGTGCCAGCAGCTCATACTATGGCTACACCTTC,CASSSYYGYTF
TRBV16,NA,TRBJ2-7,TRBD1,TGTGCCAGCAGCCAATCGACAGGGGGCCTCGACGAGCAGTACTTC,CASSQSTGGLDEQYF
TRBV27,NA,TRBJ1-2,NA,TGTGCCAGCAGTTTCGGGACGCCAACTAACTATGGCTACACCTTC,CASSFGTPTNYGYTF
TRBV19,NA,TRBJ1-2,NA,TGTGCCAGTAGTTTCCGGGACGGCTATGGCTACACCTTC,CASSFRDGYGYTF
TRBV28,NA,TRBJ2-1,TRBD2,TGTGCCAGCAGCGGTAGCGGGAGAGGGGGCAATGAGCAGTTCTTC,CASSGSGRGGNEQFF
TRBV29-1,NA,TRBJ1-4,NA,TGCAGCGTTGACTGGGGAGAAGGTGAAAAACTGTTTTTT,CSVDWGEGEKLFF
TRBV10-2,NA,TRBJ1-2,NA,TGCGCCAGCAGTGAAAGGCAGGGCTATGGCTACACCTTC,CASSERQGYGYTF
TRBV19,NA,TRBJ1-1,NA,TGTGCCAGTAAACAGGGCTATTTGAACACTGAAGCTTTCTTT,CASKQGYLNTEAFF
TRBV7-8,NA,TRBJ2-1,TRBD2,TGTGCCAGCACCCCTAGCGGGAGGGCCAGGGATGAGCAGTTCTTC,CASTPSGRARDEQFF
TRBV7-8,NA,TRBJ1-2,TRBD1,TGTGCCAGCAGTCCAAGACGGGACAGGGCCAACTATGGCTACACCTTC,CASSPRRDRANYGYTF
TRBV27,once,TRBJ1-5,NA,TGTGCCAGCAATAAACAGGGAAGCAATCAGCCCCAGCATTTT,CASNKQGSNQPQHF
TRBV12-3/TRBV12-4,NA,TRBJ1-1,NA,TGTGCCAGCAGGTGGGGGCTGAACACTGAAGCTTTCTTT,CASRWGLNTEAFF
TRBV3-1/TRBV3-2,NA,TRBJ2-7,TRBD2,TGTGCCAGCAGCCGCTCCGGGACTAGCGACTCCTACGAGCAGTACTTC,CASSRSGTSDSYEQYF
TRBV27,few,TRBJ1-1,NA,TGTGCCAGCAGTTTATACTTATTAGGGAACACTGAAGCTTTCTTT,CASSLYLLGNTEAFF
TRBV11-2,NA,TRBJ1-1,NA,TGTGCCAGCAGCTCCATCCGACAGTACACTGAAGCTTTCTTT,CASSSIRQYTEAFF
TRBV7-2,NA,TRBJ1-5,NA,TGTGCCAGCAGCTTTATATCTTCCAGCAATCAGCCCCAGCATTTT,CASSFISSSNQPQHF
TRBV27,NA,TRBJ1-1,NA,TGTGCCAGCAGCCAACCTGCCAGAGGGGCAGGAACTGAAGCTTTCTTT,CASSQPARGAGTEAFF
TRBV28,NA,TRBJ1-1,NA,TGTGCCAGCAGCCACCCGGCCGGGACGGCTTTCTTT,CASSHPAGTAFF
TRBV12-5,NA,TRBJ1-1,TRBD1,TGTGCTAGTGGTTTCTCGGGACAGGGAAACACTGAAGCTTTCTTT,CASGFSGQGNTEAFF
TRBV5-6,NA,TRBJ1-2,NA,TGTGCCAGCAGACTAACCCGCTCTAACTATGGCTACACCTTC,CASRLTRSNYGYTF
TRBV27,NA,TRBJ1-1,NA,TGTGCCAGCAGTTTTCTAGGACAGCTCGATCCCACCGTGAACACTGAAGCTTTCTTT,CASSFLGQLDPTVNTEAFF
TRBV23-1,NA,TRBJ2-5,NA,TGCGCCAGCAGTTCCGGGACAGCTGCGGGGGAGACCCAGTACTTC,CASSSGTAAGETQYF
TRBV11-2,NA,TRBJ2-1,TRBD2,TGTGCCAGCAGCTTCGAGCGGGGTGAGCAGTTCTTC,CASSFERGEQFF
TRBV18,NA,TRBJ1-2,TRBD1,TGTGCCAGCTCCCTGCAGGGGGACTATGGCTACACCTTC,CASSLQGDYGYTF
TRBV5-1,NA,TRBJ1-3,TRBD1,TGCGCCAGCAGCACCTCGACAGGGTCTGGAAACACCATATATTTT,CASSTSTGSGNTIYF
TRBV6-5,NA,TRBJ2-1,TRBD1,TGTGCCAGCAGTCTCACAGGGGCCCCCTACAATGAGCAGTTCTTC,CASSLTGAPYNEQFF
TRBV5-1,NA,TRBJ2-5,TRBD2,TGCGCCAGCAGTCTAGCGGGAGCCGGCGGGGAGACCCAGTACTTC,CASSLAGAGGETQYF
TRBV5-1,NA,TRBJ2-2,NA,TGCGCCAGCAGCTTGGAGGGATGGGGCAGTACGAACACCGGGGAGCTGTTTTTT,CASSLEGWGSTNTGELFF
TRBV20-1,once,TRBJ1-2,NA,TGCAGTCTAGGGACTGAGGGAGGGTACACCTTC,CSLGTEGGYTF